This T cell receptor beta chain originates from a study of shared clonotypes between healthy human individuals. Study overall: Donor composition was a couple of women and three men, aged 18 to 49. Points from the study as a whole: It was anticipated that sequencing depth would influence how many clonotypes donors shared. The study found lower generation probabilities in non-shared clonotypes than in those shared by all four donors.

Sequencing was performed with immunoSEQ multiplex PCR; in TCRdb, only in-frame clones are kept and a portion is missing. The sample yields 650,000 to 800,000 clones, 92% seen once. Naive CD8 cells, CD45RO-negative and positively selected for CCR7, excluded terminally differentiated effector memory CD45RA+ cells. This clone was counted a single time. Its antigen is unknown. Germline V gene sequence: CDR1 MNHEY, CDR2 SMNVEV (reference sequence). The V gene lost 4 bases and the J gene lost 3 bases, with 16 bases spanning the gap. The length of the CDR3 is 15 residues. V and J are TRBV27 and TRBJ2-7; D is possibly TRBD2 (5 bases). Sequenced input: naive CD8+ T cells sorted from blood. The sequence was obtained from a man younger than 45 in good health. The CDR3: CASSSRPDFNYEQYF. The CDR3 DNA is TGTGCCAGCAGTTCCAGACCGGACTTCAACTACGAGCAGTACTTC.